The clone carrying this TCR beta chain was found many times. Antigen unknown. The data are from a study of T cell repertoires in cytomegalovirus infection. For the study at large: An indication of both CMV infection and matching HLA type came from public TCR beta signatures. Study conclusions and caveats: Totalled public TCR beta family frequency picked out people who carried CMV plus the relevant HLA.

The V segment lost 1 base and the J segment 7 bases; nucleotides outside the gene matches: 9. Germline CDR1 and CDR2: SGHVS and FNYEAQ. The CDR3 extends over 16 amino acids. TCRdb ran MiXCR on the reads and lists one entry per CDR3 protein. Of 300,000 to 400,000 distinct CDR3 sequences listed, around 18% were seen once; the top ten hold around 10%. Material: PBMCs. The sequence came from a human donor in good health (CMV status not recorded). Some clones in this sample may be carry-over from other donors' samples. The rearrangement links TRBV7-6 to TRBJ2-1, with TRBD2 identical over 8 bases. The CDR3 sequence: CASSLGDGRASNEQFF. The CDR3 nucleotides are TGTGCCAGCAGCTTAGGTGACGGGAGGGCCTCAAATGAGCAGTTCTTC.